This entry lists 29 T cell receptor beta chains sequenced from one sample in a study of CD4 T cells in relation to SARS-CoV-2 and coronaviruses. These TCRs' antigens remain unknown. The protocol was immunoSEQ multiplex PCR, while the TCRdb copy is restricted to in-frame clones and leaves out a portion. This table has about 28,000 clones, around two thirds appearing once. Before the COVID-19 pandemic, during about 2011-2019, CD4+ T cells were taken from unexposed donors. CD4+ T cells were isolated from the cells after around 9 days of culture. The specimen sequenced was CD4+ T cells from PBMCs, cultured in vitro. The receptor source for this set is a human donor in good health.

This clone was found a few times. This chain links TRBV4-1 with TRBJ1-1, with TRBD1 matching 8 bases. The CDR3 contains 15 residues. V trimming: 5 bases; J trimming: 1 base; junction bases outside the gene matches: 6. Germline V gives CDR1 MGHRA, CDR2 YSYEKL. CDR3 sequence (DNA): TGCGCCAGCAGCTACCGACAGGGGAGGAACACTGAAGCTTTCTTT. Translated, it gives CASSYRQGRNTEAFF.

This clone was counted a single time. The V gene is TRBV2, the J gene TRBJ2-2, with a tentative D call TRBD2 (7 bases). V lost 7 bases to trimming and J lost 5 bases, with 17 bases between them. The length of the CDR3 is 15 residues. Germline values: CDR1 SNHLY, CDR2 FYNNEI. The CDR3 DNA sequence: TGTGCCAGCACGCGGGAGAGAGGGGGGACCGGGGAGCTGTTTTTT. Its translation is CASTRERGGTGELFF.

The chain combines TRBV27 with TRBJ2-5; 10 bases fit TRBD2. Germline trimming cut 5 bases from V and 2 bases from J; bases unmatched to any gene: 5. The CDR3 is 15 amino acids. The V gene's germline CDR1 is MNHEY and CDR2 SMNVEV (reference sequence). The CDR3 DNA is TGTGCCAGCAGTAATAGCGGGAGGCTTCAAGAGACCCAGTACTTC. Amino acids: CASSNSGRLQETQYF.

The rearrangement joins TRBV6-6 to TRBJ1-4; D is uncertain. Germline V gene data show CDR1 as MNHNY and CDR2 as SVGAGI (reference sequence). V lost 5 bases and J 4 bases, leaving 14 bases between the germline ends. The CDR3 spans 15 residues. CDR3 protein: CASSRLLDLNEKLFF. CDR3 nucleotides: TGTGCCAGCAGTCGCCTCCTAGATCTTAATGAAAAACTGTTTTTT.

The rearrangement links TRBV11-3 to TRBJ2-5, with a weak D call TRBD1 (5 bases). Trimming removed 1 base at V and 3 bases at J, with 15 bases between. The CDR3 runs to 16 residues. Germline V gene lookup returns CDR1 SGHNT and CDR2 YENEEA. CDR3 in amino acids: CASSLGWTPPEETQYF. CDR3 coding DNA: TGTGCCAGCAGCTTAGGCTGGACACCTCCTGAAGAGACCCAGTACTTC.

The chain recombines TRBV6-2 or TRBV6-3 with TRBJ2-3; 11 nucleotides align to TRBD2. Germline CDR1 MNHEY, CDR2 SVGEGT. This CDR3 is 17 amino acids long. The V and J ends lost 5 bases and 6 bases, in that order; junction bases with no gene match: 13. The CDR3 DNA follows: TGTGCCAGCAGTACGCTCTCCAATAGCGGGGGGGCCGATACGCAGTATTTT. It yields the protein CASSTLSNSGGADTQYF.

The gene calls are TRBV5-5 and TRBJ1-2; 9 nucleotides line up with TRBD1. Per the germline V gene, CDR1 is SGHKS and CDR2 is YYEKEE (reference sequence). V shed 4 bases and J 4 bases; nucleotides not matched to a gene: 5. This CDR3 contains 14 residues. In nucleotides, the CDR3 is TGTGCCAGCAGCGCCACAGGGGGCGCCTATGGCTACACCTTC. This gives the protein CASSATGGAYGYTF.

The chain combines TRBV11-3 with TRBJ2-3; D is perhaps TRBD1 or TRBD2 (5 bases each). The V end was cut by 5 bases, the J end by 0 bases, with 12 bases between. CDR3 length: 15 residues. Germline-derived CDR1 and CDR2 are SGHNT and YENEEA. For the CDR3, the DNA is TGTGCCAGCAGCCGGGACGCAAAAAGCACAGATACGCAGTATTTT. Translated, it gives CASSRDAKSTDTQYF.

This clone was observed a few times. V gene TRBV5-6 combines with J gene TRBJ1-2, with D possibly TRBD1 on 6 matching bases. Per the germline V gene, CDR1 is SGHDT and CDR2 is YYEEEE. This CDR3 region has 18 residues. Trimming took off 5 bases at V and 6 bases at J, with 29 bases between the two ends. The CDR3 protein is CASSAALGEVAGAHGYTF. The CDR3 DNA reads TGTGCCAGCAGTGCAGCGCTTGGAGAGGTGGCGGGGGCTCATGGCTACACCTTC.

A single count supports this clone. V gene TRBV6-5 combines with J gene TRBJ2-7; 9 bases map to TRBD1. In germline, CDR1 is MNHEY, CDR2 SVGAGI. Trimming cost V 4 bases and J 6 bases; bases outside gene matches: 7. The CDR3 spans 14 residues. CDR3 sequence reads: CASSLQGAASEQYF. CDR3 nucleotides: TGTGCCAGCAGTTTACAGGGGGCTGCTAGCGAGCAGTACTTC.

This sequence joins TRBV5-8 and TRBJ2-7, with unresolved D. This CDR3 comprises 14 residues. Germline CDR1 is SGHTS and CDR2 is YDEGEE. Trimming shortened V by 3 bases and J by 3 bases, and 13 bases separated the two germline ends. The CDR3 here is CASSSMRTLYEQYF. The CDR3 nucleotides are TGTGCCAGCAGCTCCATGAGGACGCTCTACGAGCAGTACTTC.

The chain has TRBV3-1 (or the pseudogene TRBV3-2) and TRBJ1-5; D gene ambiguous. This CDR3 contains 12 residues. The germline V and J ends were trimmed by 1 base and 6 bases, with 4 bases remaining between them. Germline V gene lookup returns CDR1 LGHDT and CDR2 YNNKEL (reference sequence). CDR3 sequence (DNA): TGTGCCAGCAGCCAAGTAGGTCAGCCCCAGCATTTT. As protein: CASSQVGQPQHF.

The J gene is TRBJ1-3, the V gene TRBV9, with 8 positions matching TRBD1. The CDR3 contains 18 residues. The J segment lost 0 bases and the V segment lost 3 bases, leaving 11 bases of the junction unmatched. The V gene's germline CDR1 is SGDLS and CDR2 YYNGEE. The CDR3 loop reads CASSEDRAILGSGNTIYF. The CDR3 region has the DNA TGTGCCAGCAGCGAGGACAGGGCCATTTTAGGCTCTGGAAACACCATATATTTT.

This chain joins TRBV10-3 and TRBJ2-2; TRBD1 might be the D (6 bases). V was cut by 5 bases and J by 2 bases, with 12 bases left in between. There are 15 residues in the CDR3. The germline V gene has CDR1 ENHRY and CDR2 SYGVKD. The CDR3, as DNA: TGTGCCATCAGTCTCCGAGGGGGTAACACCGGGGAGCTGTTTTTT. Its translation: CAISLRGGNTGELFF.

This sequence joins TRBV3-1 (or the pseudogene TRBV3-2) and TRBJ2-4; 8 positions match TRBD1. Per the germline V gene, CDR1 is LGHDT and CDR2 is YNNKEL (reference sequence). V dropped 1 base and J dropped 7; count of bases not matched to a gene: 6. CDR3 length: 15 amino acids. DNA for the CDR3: TGTGCCAGCAGCCAAGGCGACAGGGGCGGGAACATTCAGTACTTC. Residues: CASSQGDRGGNIQYF.

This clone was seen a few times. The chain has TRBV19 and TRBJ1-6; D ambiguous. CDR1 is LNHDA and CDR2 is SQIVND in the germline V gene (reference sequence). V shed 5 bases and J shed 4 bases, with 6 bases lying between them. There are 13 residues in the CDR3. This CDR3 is CASSFTYNSPLHF. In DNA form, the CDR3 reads TGTGCCAGTAGTTTCACTTATAATTCACCCCTCCACTTT.

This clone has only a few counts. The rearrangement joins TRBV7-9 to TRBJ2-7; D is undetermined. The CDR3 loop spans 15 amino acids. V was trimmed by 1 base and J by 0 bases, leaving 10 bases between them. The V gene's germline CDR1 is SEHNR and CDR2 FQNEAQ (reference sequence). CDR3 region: CASSLVGLTSYEQYF. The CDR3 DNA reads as TGTGCCAGCAGCTTAGTTGGGCTTACCTCCTACGAGCAGTACTTC.

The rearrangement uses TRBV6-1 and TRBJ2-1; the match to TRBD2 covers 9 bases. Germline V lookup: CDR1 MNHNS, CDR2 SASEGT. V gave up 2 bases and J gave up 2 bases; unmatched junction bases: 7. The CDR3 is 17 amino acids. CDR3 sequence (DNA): TGTGCCAGCAGTGAACTTAGCGGGAGTTCGACCTACAATGAGCAGTTCTTC. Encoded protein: CASSELSGSSTYNEQFF.

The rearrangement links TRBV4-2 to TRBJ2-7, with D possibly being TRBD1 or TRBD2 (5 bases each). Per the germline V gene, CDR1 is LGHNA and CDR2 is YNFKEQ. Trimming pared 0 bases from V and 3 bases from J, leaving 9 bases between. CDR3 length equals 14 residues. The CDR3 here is CASSQDGTGYEQYF. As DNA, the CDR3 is TGTGCCAGCAGCCAAGATGGGACGGGCTACGAGCAGTACTTC.

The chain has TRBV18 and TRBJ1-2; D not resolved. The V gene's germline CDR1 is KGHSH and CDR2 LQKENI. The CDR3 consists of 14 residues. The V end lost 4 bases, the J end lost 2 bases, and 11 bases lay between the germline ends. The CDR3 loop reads CASSLPLENYGYTF. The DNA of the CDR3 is TGTGCCAGCTCACTTCCCCTGGAAAACTATGGCTACACCTTC.

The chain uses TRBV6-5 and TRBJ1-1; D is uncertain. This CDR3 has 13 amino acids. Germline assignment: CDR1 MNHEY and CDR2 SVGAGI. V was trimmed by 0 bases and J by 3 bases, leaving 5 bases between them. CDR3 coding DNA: TGTGCCAGCAGTTACTCGAGGGACACTGAAGCTTTCTTT. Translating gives CASSYSRDTEAFF.

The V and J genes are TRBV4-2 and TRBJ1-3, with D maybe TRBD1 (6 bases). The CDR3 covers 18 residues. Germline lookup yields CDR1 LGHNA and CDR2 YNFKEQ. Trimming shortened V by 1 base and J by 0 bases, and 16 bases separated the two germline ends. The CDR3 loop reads CASSQARTGPYSGNTIYF. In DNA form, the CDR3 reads TGTGCCAGCAGCCAAGCGAGAACAGGGCCCTACTCTGGAAACACCATATATTTT.

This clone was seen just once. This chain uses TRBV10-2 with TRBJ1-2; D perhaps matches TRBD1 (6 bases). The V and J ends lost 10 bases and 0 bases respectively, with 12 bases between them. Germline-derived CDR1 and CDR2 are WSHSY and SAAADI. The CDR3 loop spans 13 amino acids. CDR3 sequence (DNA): TGCGCCACGGGAGGGGGGCCTAACTATGGCTACACCTTC. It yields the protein CATGGGPNYGYTF.

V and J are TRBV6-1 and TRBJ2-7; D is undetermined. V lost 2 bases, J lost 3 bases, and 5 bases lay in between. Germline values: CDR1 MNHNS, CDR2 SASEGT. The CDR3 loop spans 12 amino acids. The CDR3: CASSELSYEQYF. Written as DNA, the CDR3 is TGTGCCAGCAGTGAACTGAGCTACGAGCAGTACTTC.

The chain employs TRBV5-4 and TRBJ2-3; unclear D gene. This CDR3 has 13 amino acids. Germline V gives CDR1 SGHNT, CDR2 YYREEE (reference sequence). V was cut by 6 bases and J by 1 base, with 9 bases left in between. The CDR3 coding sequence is TGTGCCAGCACTGACTCCCGCACAGATACGCAGTATTTT. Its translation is CASTDSRTDTQYF.

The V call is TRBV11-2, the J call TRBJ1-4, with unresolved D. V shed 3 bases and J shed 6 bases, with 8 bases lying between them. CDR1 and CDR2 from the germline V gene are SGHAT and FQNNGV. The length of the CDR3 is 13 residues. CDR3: CASSLRGYEKLFF. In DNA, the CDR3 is TGTGCCAGCAGCTTGCGAGGATATGAAAAACTGTTTTTT.

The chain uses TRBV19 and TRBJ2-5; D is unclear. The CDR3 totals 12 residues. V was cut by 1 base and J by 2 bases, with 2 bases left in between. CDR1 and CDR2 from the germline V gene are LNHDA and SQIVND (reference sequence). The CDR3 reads CASSIGQETQYF. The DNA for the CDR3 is TGTGCCAGTAGTATAGGGCAAGAGACCCAGTACTTC.

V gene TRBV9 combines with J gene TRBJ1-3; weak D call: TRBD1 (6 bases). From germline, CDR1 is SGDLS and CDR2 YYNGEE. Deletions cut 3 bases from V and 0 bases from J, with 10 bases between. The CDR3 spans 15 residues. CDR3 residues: CASSEETGSGNTIYF. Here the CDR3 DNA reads TGTGCCAGCAGCGAAGAGACAGGCTCTGGAAACACCATATATTTT.

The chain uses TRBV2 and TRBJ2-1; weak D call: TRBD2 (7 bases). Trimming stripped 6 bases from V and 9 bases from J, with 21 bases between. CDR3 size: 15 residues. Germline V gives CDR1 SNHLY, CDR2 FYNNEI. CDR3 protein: CASRIAARGGGEQFF. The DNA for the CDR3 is TGTGCCAGCAGGATCGCGGCACGGGGAGGGGGTGAGCAGTTCTTC.